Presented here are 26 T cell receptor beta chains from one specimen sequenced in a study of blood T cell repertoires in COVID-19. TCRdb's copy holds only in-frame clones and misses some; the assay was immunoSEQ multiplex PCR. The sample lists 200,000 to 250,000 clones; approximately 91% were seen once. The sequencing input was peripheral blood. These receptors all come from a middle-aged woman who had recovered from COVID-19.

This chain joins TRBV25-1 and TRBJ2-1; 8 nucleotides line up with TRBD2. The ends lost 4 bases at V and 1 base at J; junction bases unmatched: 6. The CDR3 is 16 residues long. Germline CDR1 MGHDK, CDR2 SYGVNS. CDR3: CASSGRGGNSYNEQFF. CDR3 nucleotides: TGTGCCAGCAGTGGCCGGGGGGGAAATTCCTACAATGAGCAGTTCTTC.

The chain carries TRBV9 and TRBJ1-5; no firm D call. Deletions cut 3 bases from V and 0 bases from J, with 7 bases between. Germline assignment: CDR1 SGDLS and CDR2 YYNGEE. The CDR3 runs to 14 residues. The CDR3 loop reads CASSGGDSNQPQHF. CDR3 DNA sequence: TGTGCCAGCAGCGGAGGAGATAGCAATCAGCCCCAGCATTTT.

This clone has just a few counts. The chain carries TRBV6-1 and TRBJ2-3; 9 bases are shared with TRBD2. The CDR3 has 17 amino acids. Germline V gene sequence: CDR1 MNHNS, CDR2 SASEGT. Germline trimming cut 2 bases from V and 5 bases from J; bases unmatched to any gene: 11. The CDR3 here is CASSEWGVAGDVDTQYF. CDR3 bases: TGTGCCAGCAGTGAATGGGGGGTAGCGGGAGATGTAGATACGCAGTATTTT.

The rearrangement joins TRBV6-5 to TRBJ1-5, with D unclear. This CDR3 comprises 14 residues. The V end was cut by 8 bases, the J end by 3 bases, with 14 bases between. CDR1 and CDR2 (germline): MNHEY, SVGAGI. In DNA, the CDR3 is TGTGCCAGCGGCTTGGGAGGGTTCAATCAGCCCCAGCATTTT. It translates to CASGLGGFNQPQHF.

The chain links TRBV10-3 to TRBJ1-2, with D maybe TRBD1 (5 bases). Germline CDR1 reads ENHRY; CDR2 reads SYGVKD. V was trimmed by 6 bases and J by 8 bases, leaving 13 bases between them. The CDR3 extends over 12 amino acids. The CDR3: CAIRRSGDGYTF. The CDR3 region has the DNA TGTGCCATCAGGAGAAGCGGGGACGGCTACACCTTC.

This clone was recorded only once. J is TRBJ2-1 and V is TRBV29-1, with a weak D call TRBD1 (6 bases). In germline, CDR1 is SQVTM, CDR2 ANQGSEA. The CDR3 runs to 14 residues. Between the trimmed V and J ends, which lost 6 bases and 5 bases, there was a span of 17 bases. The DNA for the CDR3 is TGCAGCGTGACCCCATGGCACAGGGACAATGAGCAGTTCTTC. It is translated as CSVTPWHRDNEQFF.

The CDR3 sequence: CSAWGENTIYF. The CDR3 DNA sequence: TGCAGTGCTTGGGGGGAAAACACCATATATTTT. This chain uses TRBV20-1 with TRBJ1-3; D is perhaps TRBD1 (5 bases). Trimming cost V 5 bases and J 6 bases, with 8 bases left between them. Germline CDR1 DFQATT, CDR2 SNEGSKA (reference sequence). This CDR3 spans 11 amino acids.

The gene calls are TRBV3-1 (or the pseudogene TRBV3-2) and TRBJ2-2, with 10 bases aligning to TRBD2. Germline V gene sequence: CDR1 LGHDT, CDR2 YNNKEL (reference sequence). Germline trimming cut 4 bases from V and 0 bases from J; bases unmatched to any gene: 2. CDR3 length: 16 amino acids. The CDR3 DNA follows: TGTGCCAGCAGCCCCCTAGCGGGGGCGAACACCGGGGAGCTGTTTTTT. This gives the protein CASSPLAGANTGELFF.

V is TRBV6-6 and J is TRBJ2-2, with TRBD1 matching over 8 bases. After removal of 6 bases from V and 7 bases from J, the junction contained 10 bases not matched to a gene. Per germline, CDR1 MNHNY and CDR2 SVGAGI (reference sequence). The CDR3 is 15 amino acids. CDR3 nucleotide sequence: TGTGCCAGCAGAATAAGGACAGGGCAGCACGGGGAGCTGTTTTTT. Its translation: CASRIRTGQHGELFF.

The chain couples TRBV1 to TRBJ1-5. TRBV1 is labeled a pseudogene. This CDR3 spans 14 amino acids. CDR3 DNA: TGCACCAGCAGAGCCACTAATAGCAATCAGCCCCAGCATTTT. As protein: CTSRATNSNQPQHF.

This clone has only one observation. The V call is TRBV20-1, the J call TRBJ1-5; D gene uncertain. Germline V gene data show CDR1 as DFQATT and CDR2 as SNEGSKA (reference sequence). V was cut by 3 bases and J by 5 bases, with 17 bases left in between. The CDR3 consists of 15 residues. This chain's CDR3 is CSASSDAAAYQPQHF. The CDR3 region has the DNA TGCAGTGCTAGTTCAGACGCCGCGGCCTATCAGCCCCAGCATTTT.

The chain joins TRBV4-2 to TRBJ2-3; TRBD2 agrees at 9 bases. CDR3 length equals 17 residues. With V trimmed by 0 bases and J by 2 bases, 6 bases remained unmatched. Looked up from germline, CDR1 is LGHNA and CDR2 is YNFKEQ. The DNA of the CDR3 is TGTGCCAGCAGCCAAGATCCCAGCGGGGGGATCACAGATACGCAGTATTTT. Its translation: CASSQDPSGGITDTQYF.

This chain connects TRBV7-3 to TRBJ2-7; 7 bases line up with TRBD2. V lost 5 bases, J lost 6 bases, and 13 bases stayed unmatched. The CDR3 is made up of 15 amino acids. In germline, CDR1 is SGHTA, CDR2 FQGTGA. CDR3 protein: CASSRIDGTITEQYF. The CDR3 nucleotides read TGTGCCAGCAGCCGGATAGACGGGACTATTACCGAGCAGTACTTC.

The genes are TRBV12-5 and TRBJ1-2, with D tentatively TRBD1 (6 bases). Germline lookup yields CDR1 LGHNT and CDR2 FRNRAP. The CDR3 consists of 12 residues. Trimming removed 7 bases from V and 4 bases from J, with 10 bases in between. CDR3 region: CASVGGSYGYTF. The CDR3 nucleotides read TGTGCTAGTGTAGGGGGAAGCTATGGCTACACCTTC.

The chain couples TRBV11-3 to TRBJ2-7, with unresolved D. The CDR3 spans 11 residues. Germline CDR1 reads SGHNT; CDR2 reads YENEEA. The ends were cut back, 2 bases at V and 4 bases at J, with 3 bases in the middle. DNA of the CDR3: TGTGCCAGCAGCTTACGGTACGAGCAGTACTTC. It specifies CASSLRYEQYF.

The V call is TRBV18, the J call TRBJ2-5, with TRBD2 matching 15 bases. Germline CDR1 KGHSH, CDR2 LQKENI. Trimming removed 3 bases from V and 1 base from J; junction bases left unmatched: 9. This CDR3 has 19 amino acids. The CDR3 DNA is TGTGCCAGCTCACCGCGCGTCCCGGGACTAGCGGGAGGCCAAGAGACCCAGTACTTC. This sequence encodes CASSPRVPGLAGGQETQYF.

In DNA, the CDR3 is TGTGCCAGCAGCTCCGACAGGGGCCGCACAGATACGCAGTATTTT. Protein: CASSSDRGRTDTQYF. The rearrangement joins TRBV7-9 to TRBJ2-3; TRBD1 agrees at 8 bases. Germline assignment: CDR1 SEHNR and CDR2 FQNEAQ (reference sequence). J was trimmed by 1 base and V by 4 bases; bases with no gene match: 4. The length of the CDR3 is 15 residues.

The CDR3 DNA reads TGTGCCAGCAGCCTGGACAGGGGGCCTGGAAACACCATATATTTT. Residues: CASSLDRGPGNTIYF. This chain links TRBV28 with TRBJ1-3; 11 bases fit TRBD1. The CDR3 length is 15 residues. Trimming removed 6 bases from V and 2 bases from J; junction bases left unmatched: 3. Germline loops: CDR1 MDHEN, CDR2 SYDVKM.

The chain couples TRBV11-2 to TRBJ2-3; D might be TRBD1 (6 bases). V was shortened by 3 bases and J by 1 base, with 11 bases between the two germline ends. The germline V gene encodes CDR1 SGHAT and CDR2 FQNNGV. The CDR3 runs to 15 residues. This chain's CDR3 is CASSFQGLGTDTQYF. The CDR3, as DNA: TGTGCCAGCAGCTTTCAGGGGTTGGGCACAGATACGCAGTATTTT.

CDR3 in amino acids: CASSDGGRDNSPLHF. CDR3 coding DNA: TGTGCCAGCAGTGACGGGGGAAGGGATAATTCACCCCTCCACTTT. The chain has TRBV2 and TRBJ1-6; a weak D match, TRBD1 (5 bases). Germline CDR1 and CDR2: SNHLY and FYNNEI. Trimming removed 3 bases at V and 5 bases at J, with 11 bases between. The CDR3 totals 15 residues.

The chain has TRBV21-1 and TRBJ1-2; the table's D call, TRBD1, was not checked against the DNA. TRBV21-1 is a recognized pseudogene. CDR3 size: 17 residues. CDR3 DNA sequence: TGTGCCAGCAGCAAAGAAGGGACAGGGGGCCAAGATTATGGCTACACCTTC. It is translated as CASSKEGTGGQDYGYTF.

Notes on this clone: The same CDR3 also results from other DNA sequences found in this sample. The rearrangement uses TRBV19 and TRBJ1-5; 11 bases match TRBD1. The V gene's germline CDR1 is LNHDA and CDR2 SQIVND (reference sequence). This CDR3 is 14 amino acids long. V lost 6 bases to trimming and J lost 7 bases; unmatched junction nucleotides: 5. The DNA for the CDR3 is TGTGCCAGTAGCCGGACAGGGGGCGACCAGCCCCAGCATTTT. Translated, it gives CASSRTGGDQPQHF.

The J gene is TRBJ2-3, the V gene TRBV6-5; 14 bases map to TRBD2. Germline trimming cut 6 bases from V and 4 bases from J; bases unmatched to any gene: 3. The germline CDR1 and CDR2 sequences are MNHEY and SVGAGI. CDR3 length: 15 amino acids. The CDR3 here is CASSLTSGGADTQYF. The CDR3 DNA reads TGTGCCAGCAGCCTGACTAGCGGGGGGGCAGATACGCAGTATTTT.

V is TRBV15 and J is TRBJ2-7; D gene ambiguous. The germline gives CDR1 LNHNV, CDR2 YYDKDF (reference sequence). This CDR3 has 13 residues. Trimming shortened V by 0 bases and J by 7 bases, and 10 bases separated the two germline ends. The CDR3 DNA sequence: TGTGCCACCAGCAGAGATTGGGTGCGGGAGCAGTACTTC. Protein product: CATSRDWVREQYF. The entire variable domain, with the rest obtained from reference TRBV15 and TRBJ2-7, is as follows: DAMVIQNPRYQVTQFGKPVTLSCSQTLNHNVMYWYQQKSSQAPKLLFHYYDKDFNNEADTPDNFQSRRPNTSFCFLDIRSPGLGDTAMYLCATSRDWVREQYFGPGTRLTVT.

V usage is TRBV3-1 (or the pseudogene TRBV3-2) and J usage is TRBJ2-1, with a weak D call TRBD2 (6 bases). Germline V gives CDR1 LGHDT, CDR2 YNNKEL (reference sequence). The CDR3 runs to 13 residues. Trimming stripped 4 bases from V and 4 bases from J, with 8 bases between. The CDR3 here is CASSLRGYNEQFF. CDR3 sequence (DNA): TGTGCCAGCAGCCTTCGGGGGTACAATGAGCAGTTCTTC.

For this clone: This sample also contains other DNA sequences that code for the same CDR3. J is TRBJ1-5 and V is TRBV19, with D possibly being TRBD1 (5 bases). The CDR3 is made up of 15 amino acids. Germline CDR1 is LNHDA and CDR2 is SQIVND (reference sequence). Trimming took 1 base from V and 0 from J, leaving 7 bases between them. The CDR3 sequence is CASSIVQASNQPQHF. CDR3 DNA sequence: TGTGCCAGTAGTATAGTACAGGCTAGCAATCAGCCCCAGCATTTT.